These T cell receptor beta chains were read from a single sample in a study of human T cells and chemical hapten exposure. TCRdb fed the RACE reads into MiXCR, producing one record per CDR3 protein. The sample lists about 77,000 distinct CDR3 sequences, about 8.6% occurring once. The specimen sequenced was whole blood. The receptor set was obtained from a female donor in good health. Some clones in this sample may be carry-over from other donors' samples. Both conserved end residues are part of each CDR3. Each record gives: D gene, V gene, J gene, clone size, CDR3 DNA, CDR3 protein. D genes are given only for firm matches. The size entry is marked missing in some rows and otherwise reads once, few, many or a size class.

D gene: -; V gene: TRBV19; J gene: TRBJ2-1; clone size: -; CDR3 DNA: TGTGCCAGTAGTAAAAACGCAGGGGACAATGAGCAGTTCTTC; CDR3 protein: CASSKNAGDNEQFF
D gene: -; V gene: TRBV21-1; J gene: TRBJ2-4; clone size: -; CDR3 DNA: TGTGCCAGCAGCAAAGCTGGGCGAGGAGGTTTCATAGCCAAAAACATTCAGTACTTC; CDR3 protein: CASSKAGRGGFIAKNIQYF
D gene: TRBD1; V gene: TRBV29-1; J gene: TRBJ2-4; clone size: few; CDR3 DNA: TGCAGCGTTGGCTCCGGGACAGGGACCAAAAACATTCAGTACTTC; CDR3 protein: CSVGSGTGTKNIQYF
D gene: -; V gene: TRBV11-2; J gene: TRBJ1-4; clone size: many; CDR3 DNA: TGTGCCAGCAGCTTAGGTCCAGCCTCGCGTGAAAAACTGTTTTTT; CDR3 protein: CASSLGPASREKLFF
D gene: TRBD1; V gene: TRBV7-3; J gene: TRBJ1-1; clone size: many; CDR3 DNA: TGTGCCAGCAGTCCCAGGGGGCGCGGTGAAGCTTTCTTT; CDR3 protein: CASSPRGRGEAFF
D gene: TRBD1; V gene: TRBV7-9; J gene: TRBJ2-7; clone size: many; CDR3 DNA: TGTGCCAGCAGCTTAGGGACAGGGGCCACGTACGAGCAGTACTTC; CDR3 protein: CASSLGTGATYEQYF
D gene: -; V gene: TRBV27; J gene: TRBJ2-3; clone size: -; CDR3 DNA: TGTGCCAGCAGTTCCAGGGGGGGAGCTGTAAGATTCACAGATACGCAGTATTTT; CDR3 protein: CASSSRGGAVRFTDTQYF
D gene: -; V gene: TRBV12-3/TRBV12-4; J gene: TRBJ2-3; clone size: many; CDR3 DNA: TGTGCCAGCGGCCAATCCCGTCCCGTGCGCACAGATACGCAGTATTTT; CDR3 protein: CASGQSRPVRTDTQYF
D gene: TRBD1; V gene: TRBV18; J gene: TRBJ1-6; clone size: many; CDR3 DNA: TGTGCCAGCTCACCCCGGTTCAGCGGAGTTGGCGCAGGGGGTTCACCCCTCCACTTT; CDR3 protein: CASSPRFSGVGAGGSPLHF
D gene: -; V gene: TRBV6-6; J gene: TRBJ1-1; clone size: many; CDR3 DNA: TGTGCCAGCAGTTACGCCGGGACGCACACTGAAGCTTTCTTT; CDR3 protein: CASSYAGTHTEAFF
D gene: -; V gene: TRBV12-3/TRBV12-4; J gene: TRBJ1-1; clone size: many; CDR3 DNA: TGTGCCAGCAGTTTAGAGGATTTTACAGGGTTGAACACTGAAGCTTTCTTT; CDR3 protein: CASSLEDFTGLNTEAFF
D gene: -; V gene: TRBV12-3/TRBV12-4; J gene: TRBJ2-1; clone size: few; CDR3 DNA: TGTGCCTGCCAACCGTATTCGAGCTCCTACAATGAGCAGTTCTTC; CDR3 protein: CACQPYSSSYNEQFF
D gene: -; V gene: TRBV12-3/TRBV12-4; J gene: TRBJ2-1; clone size: many; CDR3 DNA: TGTGCCAGCACCCCACAGGGCTATGAGCAGTTCTTC; CDR3 protein: CASTPQGYEQFF
D gene: TRBD2; V gene: TRBV6-1; J gene: TRBJ2-3; clone size: few; CDR3 DNA: TGTGCCAGCAGTCCCCGGACTAGCGGACGCATTAACACAGATACGCAGTATTTT; CDR3 protein: CASSPRTSGRINTDTQYF
D gene: TRBD2; V gene: TRBV20-1; J gene: TRBJ2-1; clone size: many; CDR3 DNA: TGCAGTGCCGACCGTAGCGGGGGGGAGGGGGAGCAGTTCTTC; CDR3 protein: CSADRSGGEGEQFF
D gene: TRBD1; V gene: TRBV7-2; J gene: TRBJ1-2; clone size: many; CDR3 DNA: TGTGCCAGCAGCTTTAGCGGGGTGGACAGGGAAATCTATGGCTACACCTTC; CDR3 protein: CASSFSGVDREIYGYTF
D gene: -; V gene: TRBV25-1; J gene: TRBJ1-1; clone size: few; CDR3 DNA: TGTGCCAGCAGTGGACCGTTTTGGACTGACACTGAAGCTTTCTTT; CDR3 protein: CASSGPFWTDTEAFF
D gene: TRBD2; V gene: TRBV20-1; J gene: TRBJ2-3; clone size: many; CDR3 DNA: TGCAGTGCTAGAGACCCCCGACTAGCGGGGGGGCAAGATACGCAGTATTTT; CDR3 protein: CSARDPRLAGGQDTQYF
D gene: -; V gene: TRBV12-3/TRBV12-4; J gene: TRBJ2-2; clone size: -; CDR3 DNA: TGTGCCAGCAGGGCAGGGGTAAACACCGGGGAGCTGTTTTTT; CDR3 protein: CASRAGVNTGELFF
D gene: TRBD2; V gene: TRBV12-3/TRBV12-4; J gene: TRBJ2-1; clone size: few; CDR3 DNA: TGTGCCAGCAGTTTAGCCCTACTAGCGGGGGGGGTCCATGAGCAGTTCTTC; CDR3 protein: CASSLALLAGGVHEQFF
D gene: TRBD2; V gene: TRBV3-1; J gene: TRBJ2-1; clone size: many; CDR3 DNA: TGTGCCAGCAGCCCGAGCGGGAGCTACAATGAGCAGTTCTTC; CDR3 protein: CASSPSGSYNEQFF
D gene: -; V gene: TRBV12-3/TRBV12-4; J gene: TRBJ1-1; clone size: few; CDR3 DNA: TGTGCCAGCAGTTCTGGGTTCACTGAAGCTTTCTTT; CDR3 protein: CASSSGFTEAFF
D gene: TRBD1; V gene: TRBV18; J gene: TRBJ1-6; clone size: few; CDR3 DNA: TGTGCCAGCTCACGACAGGGGGGTAATTCACCCCTCCACTTT; CDR3 protein: CASSRQGGNSPLHF
D gene: -; V gene: TRBV7-2; J gene: TRBJ2-7; clone size: few; CDR3 DNA: TGTGCCAGCAGCCGGGACGGCACCCACGAGCAGTACTTC; CDR3 protein: CASSRDGTHEQYF
D gene: -; V gene: TRBV20-1; J gene: TRBJ2-2; clone size: many; CDR3 DNA: TGCAGTGCTAGACATTCACAGGGAACCGGGGAGCTGTTTTTT; CDR3 protein: CSARHSQGTGELFF
D gene: TRBD1; V gene: TRBV6-6; J gene: TRBJ1-5; clone size: many; CDR3 DNA: TGTGCCAGCAGACGAGACAGGGGGCTGTTGGAGCCCCAGCATTTT; CDR3 protein: CASRRDRGLLEPQHF
D gene: TRBD2; V gene: TRBV7-2; J gene: TRBJ2-3; clone size: many; CDR3 DNA: TGTGCCAGCAGCTTAGCTCCGGGGGGGGGGAGCACAGATACGCAGTATTTT; CDR3 protein: CASSLAPGGGSTDTQYF
D gene: TRBD2; V gene: TRBV13; J gene: TRBJ2-7; clone size: few; CDR3 DNA: TGTGCCACCCCGGGGGGCGGGGGGCGCAGGGAGCAGTACTTC; CDR3 protein: CATPGGGGRREQYF
D gene: -; V gene: TRBV18; J gene: TRBJ2-7; clone size: -; CDR3 DNA: TGTGCCAGCTCACCTCCGGGACGGAATAACGAGCAGTACTTC; CDR3 protein: CASSPPGRNNEQYF
D gene: -; V gene: TRBV6-5; J gene: TRBJ1-4; clone size: many; CDR3 DNA: TGTGCCAGCAGCCTTCTACAGGGCACGGTAGATGAAAAACTGTTTTTT; CDR3 protein: CASSLLQGTVDEKLFF
D gene: -; V gene: TRBV7-2; J gene: TRBJ1-5; clone size: -; CDR3 DNA: TGTGCCAGCAGCTTAGGGACCGCTCAGCCCCAGCATTTT; CDR3 protein: CASSLGTAQPQHF
D gene: -; V gene: TRBV19; J gene: TRBJ2-3; clone size: few; CDR3 DNA: TGTGCCAGTAGTAGGGAGACCGCAGATACGCAGTATTTT; CDR3 protein: CASSRETADTQYF
D gene: -; V gene: TRBV28; J gene: TRBJ2-7; clone size: -; CDR3 DNA: TGTGCCAGCAGTCCCTCCGGTGGACCCCGGGGCGAGCAGTACTTC; CDR3 protein: CASSPSGGPRGEQYF
D gene: -; V gene: TRBV18; J gene: TRBJ2-7; clone size: few; CDR3 DNA: TGTGCCAGCTCACTGGCAAACCCTGTCTATGGGGAGCAGTACTTC; CDR3 protein: CASSLANPVYGEQYF